This passage covers 9 T cell receptor beta chains from one sample sequenced in a study of CD8+ T cells in alopecia areata. Following RNA extraction, reverse transcription yielded cDNA that acted as the sequencing template. Profiled with immunoSEQ multiplex PCR; TCRdb holds only in-frame clones, not every one. The sample has hundreds of thousands of clones; under 80% are singletons. The material was CD4+ T cells sorted from blood, obtained at week 0. The receptors derive from a human donor with alopecia areata.

The V call is TRBV7-9, the J call TRBJ1-2, with TRBD1 as a possible D gene (6 bases). Germline loops: CDR1 SEHNR, CDR2 FQNEAQ (reference sequence). Trimming took 2 bases from V and 2 from J, leaving 6 bases between them. The CDR3 loop spans 13 amino acids. CDR3 sequence reads: CASSLQGNYGYTF. DNA for the CDR3: TGTGCCAGCAGCTTACAGGGGAACTATGGCTACACCTTC.

The chain carries TRBV29-1 and TRBJ1-1; possibly TRBD1 for D (5 bases). V was cut by 3 bases and J by 5 bases, with 13 bases left in between. CDR3 length: 13 amino acids. Germline V gives CDR1 SQVTM, CDR2 ANQGSEA. CDR3: CSVDPGKETEAFF. The CDR3 DNA reads as TGCAGCGTTGACCCAGGGAAGGAGACTGAAGCTTTCTTT.

This clone was recorded a few times. This CDR3 is also generated by other DNA sequences in the sample. The chain carries TRBV29-1 and TRBJ2-5; D is unresolved. V was trimmed by 7 bases and J by 1 base, leaving 7 bases between them. In germline, CDR1 is SQVTM, CDR2 ANQGSEA. There are 11 residues in the CDR3. The CDR3 loop is CSAGTQETQYF. As DNA, the CDR3 is TGCAGCGCAGGTACCCAAGAGACCCAGTACTTC.

About this clone itself: This same CDR3 is encoded by further DNA sequences in the sample. The V and J genes are TRBV5-1 and TRBJ2-3; D uncertain. Trimming took off 2 bases at V and 0 bases at J, with 1 base between the two ends. Looked up from germline, CDR1 is SGHRS and CDR2 is YFSETQ. This CDR3 has 12 residues. CDR3 sequence (DNA): TGCGCCAGCAGCTTAAGCACAGATACGCAGTATTTT. It codes for CASSLSTDTQYF.

A word on this clone: The sample carries other DNA sequences with the same CDR3. CDR3 DNA: TGCAGCGTTGTTCTGGCGCGCGAGACCCAGTACTTC. Its translation is CSVVLARETQYF. This chain joins TRBV29-1 and TRBJ2-5; D unresolved. Trimming pared 4 bases from V and 5 bases from J, leaving 11 bases between. Per germline, CDR1 SQVTM and CDR2 ANQGSEA. The CDR3 is 12 amino acids.

The chain employs TRBV7-2 and TRBJ1-1; D is unresolved. This CDR3 has 13 amino acids. Per germline, CDR1 SGHTA and CDR2 FQGNSA. V was shortened by 5 bases and J by 1 base, with 8 bases between the two germline ends. The CDR3: CASSRKGNTEAFF. CDR3 nucleotides: TGTGCCAGCAGCAGGAAGGGGAACACTGAAGCTTTCTTT.

This sequence joins TRBV10-3 and TRBJ2-7; D possibly uses TRBD1 or TRBD2 (5 bases each). Trimming pared 4 bases from V and 2 bases from J, leaving 12 bases between. CDR3 length equals 14 residues. Germline CDR1 and CDR2: ENHRY and SYGVKD. DNA for the CDR3: TGTGCCATCAGTGTGGGGACCGTCACCTACGAGCAGTACTTC. This translates into CAISVGTVTYEQYF.

The V call is TRBV9, the J call TRBJ2-5; TRBD1 matches 7 bases. CDR1 and CDR2 from the germline V gene are SGDLS and YYNGEE. Trimming took 2 bases from V and 4 from J; bases not matched to a gene: 5. The CDR3 length is 14 residues. For the CDR3, the DNA is TGTGCCAGCAGCGTCGATCCAGGGGGAGAGACCCAGTACTTC. Translating gives CASSVDPGGETQYF.

V usage is TRBV7-2 and J usage is TRBJ1-6; no definite D call. Germline CDR1 reads SGHTA; CDR2 reads FQGNSA. Trimming stripped 4 bases from V and 6 bases from J, with 10 bases between. The length of the CDR3 is 14 residues. The CDR3 bases are TGTGCCAGCAGCTCGGACGCCGGTAATTCACCCCTCCACTTT. Translating gives CASSSDAGNSPLHF.